This T cell receptor beta chain was captured by sequencing in a study of PD-L1 blockade in urothelial cancer (TCRdb year 2017). About the study as a whole: Therapy was started in about 2014 for all patients, and atezolizumab 1,200 mg was administered intravenously every 3 weeks. A median of 141,255 T cells and 83,000 or so unique TCRs was obtained from blood samples, and a median clonality of approximately 0.077 was observed. Under 30 patients had pretreatment blood TCR-seq, around 25 had at least one posttreatment blood collection, and around 25 had tumor TCR-seq. Durable clinical benefit meant progression-free survival longer than 6 months, and TCR features were also tested against progression-free and overall survival. Blood samples were analyzed 3 weeks after the start of treatment (second dose) and 6 weeks after the start of treatment. TCR sequencing covered pretreatment tumor samples and matched, serially collected peripheral blood taken before and after atezolizumab treatment. Durable clinical benefit was achieved by nine patients and was not achieved by 20 patients. Twenty-five of 29 patients were males with bladder-origin urothelial cancer, and about 60% of the roughly 29 reported a prior smoking history. In the same patients, whole exome sequencing and RNA sequencing of pretreatment tumors were performed in addition to TCR sequencing. Patients had an ECOG performance status of 0 or 1 and had received between 0 and 3 prior chemotherapy regimens. The study, an exploratory multi-omic analysis, examined somatic, immune and clinical correlates of response to PD-L1 blockade with atezolizumab in urothelial cancer.

From the cysteine up to the phenylalanine, the CDR3 has a length of 14 residues. Only CDR3 DNA is held: 42 bases, read in frame from base 1. V loses 5 bases of germline sequence and J loses 2 bases, and the interval between the two ends is 13 bases. For CDR1 and CDR2, the germline V gene lists SQVTM and ANQGSEA. Each PCR received spiked-in synthetic TCR analog templates so that absolute template abundance could be estimated from read counts. Using the immunoSEQ assay, TCRbeta CDR3 regions were amplified from genomic DNA with bias-controlled V and J gene primers. Sequencing of rearranged TCRbeta segments was performed at approximately 20X coverage. Regarding the original processing steps: Sequencing errors were corrected by clustering and CDR3s were annotated against IMGT to assign V, D and J genes. Downstream analyses used only productive TCRbeta rearrangements and left out out-of-frame or stop-codon sequences. Clonality was calculated as one minus the Shannon entropy normalized by the log of the number of unique productive sequences. Fisher's exact test with Benjamini-Hochberg correction, at a threshold of adjusted p below 0.01, was used to find clones that differed between time points or between blood and tumor. This immuneACCESS table, as held by TCRdb, lists in-frame sequences with V and J called but not all clones. Of the missing ones, under half trace to an unresolved V gene in checked studies; the others have no known cause. Clone size and V and J calls were adopted from that table, with D and trimming inferred from the DNA. Counted in this sample were about 80,000 clones; roughly nine tenths of them appeared once. The ten largest clones capture 5% to 6% of the sample.

What the work shows at the level of the full study, not this receptor alone: Greater expansion of tumor-associated TCR clones in peripheral blood 3 weeks after the start of treatment was observed in patients with durable benefit (n of about 22, p = 0.022). A pretreatment peripheral blood TCR clonality below the median was linked to improved progression-free and overall survival. Small sample size (n ≈ 29) and many exploratory analyses mean the results are intended to be hypothesis-generating.

A cohort of 25 to 35 patients with locally advanced or metastatic urothelial carcinoma, treated at Memorial Sloan Kettering on a trial protocol, was included. Peripheral blood mononuclear cells were collected pretreatment and during treatment, at between 1 and 8 total time points per patient. The Qiagen DNeasy Blood extraction kit was used to purify genomic DNA from total PBMCs and tumor samples. PBMCs were collected pretreatment and during treatment and were isolated and stored as previously described. For this clone: No antigen is known for it. The sample holds no much larger clone one base away, and base qualities are not on file.

Sequenced here: PBMCs, sampled around atezolizumab (anti-PD-L1) treatment. The receptor chain draws on TRBV29-1 and TRBJ2-4; a tentative D call is TRBD2 (6 bases match). The receptor was isolated from an older woman with urothelial cancer. The CDR3 protein: CSVLGRETKNIQYF. The bases read TGCAGCGTTTTGGGCCGGGAGACCAAAAACATTCAGTACTTC.